This TCR beta chain is drawn from a study of blood T cell repertoires in COVID-19. Study-wide context: From T cells, B-cell-depleted T cells, or PBMCs came the material, which was cDNA or gDNA.

This CDR3 comprises 15 residues. Sequencing was performed with immunoSEQ multiplex PCR; in TCRdb, only in-frame clones are kept and a portion is missing. The profile shows over 250,000 clones, roughly 80% of them singletons. The cohort comprised adults aged roughly 18 to 100 years residing in around 25 US areas. This clone was counted once. The sequenced material came from PBMCs or T cells enriched from blood (not recorded which). The sequence was collected from a man aged 40-49 years who had been exposed to COVID-19. The V and J genes are TRBV21-1 and TRBJ2-7; TRBD2 was called by the table and not checked on the DNA. TRBV21-1 is recorded as a pseudogene. In DNA, the CDR3 is TGTGCCAGCCGGGGTCTAGCGGCGGGGTTCTACGAGCAGTACTTC. This sequence encodes CASRGLAAGFYEQYF.